This TCR beta chain was obtained from a study of blood T cell repertoires in COVID-19. As for the study in general: COVID-19 samples, acute and convalescent, were from the United States, Italy and Spain. T cells, B-cell-depleted T cells, or PBMCs supplied cDNA or gDNA.

As handled by the study authors: Estimates of nucleated cell counts were drawn from the amplification of reference gene primers. Clones were read by immunoSEQ multiplex PCR, and TCRdb kept only the in-frame ones, dropping some. V, J and clone size derive from that table, while D and trimming were established from the DNA sequence. The profile shows 150,000 to 200,000 clones, approximately 80% of them singletons. CDR1 and CDR2 (germline): MDHEN, SYDVKM. J was trimmed by 7 bases and V by 4 bases; bases with no gene match: 9. This CDR3 comprises 14 residues. Donors in Cohort 3 who had recovered were those with two negative PCRs, healthcare professional clearance, or resolution of their symptoms.

Source material: PBMCs or T cells enriched from blood (not recorded which). The sequence was obtained from a woman aged 55-69 years who had recovered from COVID-19. The rearrangement uses TRBV28 and TRBJ1-2, with 7 bases matching TRBD1. CDR3: CASSSPGGRGGYTF. CDR3 coding DNA: TGTGCCAGCAGTTCCCCAGGGGGTAGAGGTGGCTACACCTTC.